Below, 6 T cell receptor beta chains from the same sample are listed, as sequenced in a study of human T cells and chemical hapten exposure (dated by TCRdb to the early 2020s). The meaning of the sample's time point label: healthy volunteer bleed at 2 weeks. Unfractionated whole blood was collected in Tempus Blood RNA tubes, and total RNA was extracted from that blood. The protocol used for the library was RACE. For sequencing, a NextSeq 500 was employed. TCRdb reanalyzed the raw reads on its own, using fastp at Q25 for trimming and MiXCR for clone calling, and kept in-frame beta chains. Each CDR3 protein appears once, grouped with its most common genes and DNA. The sample contains 75,000 to 100,000 distinct CDR3 sequences, approximately 8.2% of them found a single time. The ten largest account for around 2.8% of the sample. The sequencing input was whole blood. Receptors originate from a female donor in good health. Some clones in this sample may be carry-over from other donors' samples.

The chain employs TRBV9 and TRBJ1-2; weak D call: TRBD1 (6 bases). V lost 0 bases and J lost 0, with 15 bases in between. Germline CDR1 is SGDLS and CDR2 is YYNGEE. The CDR3 contains 17 residues. This CDR3 is CASSVAQGPIANYGYTF. CDR3 coding DNA: TGTGCCAGCAGCGTAGCTCAGGGGCCGATAGCTAACTATGGCTACACCTTC.

This clonotype came up a few times. J is TRBJ1-1 and V is TRBV11-1; D ambiguous. This CDR3 contains 13 residues. Germline loops: CDR1 SGHAT, CDR2 FQDESV (reference sequence). The V gene lost 0 bases and the J gene lost 7 bases, with 9 bases spanning the gap. The CDR3 is CASSLAEINEAFF. The CDR3 DNA reads TGTGCCAGCAGCTTAGCGGAGATTAATGAAGCTTTCTTT.

The rearrangement joins TRBV9 to TRBJ1-5; the D gene is possibly TRBD1 (6 bases). CDR1 and CDR2 (germline): SGDLS, YYNGEE. The CDR3 extends over 15 amino acids. V was clipped by 0 bases and J by 6 bases, with 13 bases between them. The CDR3 DNA sequence: TGTGCCAGCAGCGTAGGACTGGGGGGCAGTCAGCCCCAGCATTTT. Protein: CASSVGLGGSQPQHF.

This clonotype showed up just a few times. J is TRBJ2-1 and V is TRBV3-1; tentatively, D is TRBD2 (6 bases). With 0 bases removed from V and 8 bases from J, the gap between germline ends came to 20 bases. The CDR3 runs to 17 residues. From germline, CDR1 is LGHDT and CDR2 YNNKEL (reference sequence). The CDR3 reads CASSQDQRVDWGDEQFF. The CDR3 DNA reads as TGTGCCAGCAGCCAAGATCAGCGGGTGGACTGGGGGGATGAGCAGTTCTTC.

The chain uses TRBV5-6 and TRBJ2-3; possible D gene TRBD2, 5 bases. Germline V CDR1 and CDR2: SGHDT, YYEEEE. CDR3 length: 16 amino acids. Between the trimmed V and J ends, which lost 2 bases and 4 bases, there was a span of 17 bases. This CDR3 reads CASSFRPLVGADTQYF. The DNA of the CDR3 is TGTGCCAGCAGCTTTCGTCCCCTTGTCGGGGCAGATACGCAGTATTTT.

This chain connects TRBV4-1 to TRBJ1-4; TRBD1 aligns across 8 bases. Germline CDR1 is MGHRA and CDR2 is YSYEKL. This CDR3 is 15 amino acids long. The ends lost 4 bases at V and 4 bases at J; junction bases unmatched: 5. CDR3 sequence reads: CASSRGQGFNEKLFF. CDR3 bases: TGCGCCAGCAGCCGTGGACAGGGCTTTAATGAAAAACTGTTTTTT.